This T cell receptor (beta chain) was recorded in a study of response to subunit inactivated influenza vaccine. One entry per CDR3 protein, called by TCRdb with MiXCR from the RT-PCR reads. The sample has 600,000 to 850,000 distinct CDR3 sequences; 14% are singletons. CDR3 size: 15 residues. Germline V gene data show CDR1 as LNHNV and CDR2 as YYDKDF (reference sequence). The V and J ends lost 4 bases and 7 bases respectively, with 16 bases between them. Study-wide points: The authors suggested that few new T cells are recruited per seasonal influenza vaccination.

Only a few counts were recorded for this clonotype. Its matching antigen is unknown. This receptor was obtained from a man aged 50 to 59 who received an inactivated influenza vaccine. The sample was PBMCs from blood, taken 14 to 15 days before vaccination. The chain couples TRBV15 to TRBJ1-4; D is possibly TRBD1 (6 bases). The CDR3 reads CATSKGGDMGEKLFF. The DNA for the CDR3 is TGTGCCACCAGCAAAGGGGGGGACATGGGTGAAAAACTGTTTTTT.